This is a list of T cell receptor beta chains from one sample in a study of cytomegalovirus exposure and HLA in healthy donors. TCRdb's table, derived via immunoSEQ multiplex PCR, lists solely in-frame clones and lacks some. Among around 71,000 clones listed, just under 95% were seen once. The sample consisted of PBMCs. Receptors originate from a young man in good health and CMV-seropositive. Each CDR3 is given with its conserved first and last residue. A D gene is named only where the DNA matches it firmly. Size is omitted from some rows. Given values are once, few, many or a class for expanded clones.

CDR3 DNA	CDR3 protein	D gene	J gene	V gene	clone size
TGCAGCGCCCGGACAGGGCCAGGCTACACCTTC	CSARTGPGYTF	TRBD1	TRBJ1-2	TRBV29-1	-
TGCGCCAGCAGCCGAGAAGATGGAGAGGGTGAAGCTTTCTTT	CASSREDGEGEAFF	-	TRBJ1-1	TRBV4-1	-
TGTGCCACCAGCAGCGGGACAGTTGAACAGCCCCAGCATTTT	CATSSGTVEQPQHF	TRBD1	TRBJ1-5	TRBV15	once
TGCGCCAGCAGCCCGGGTCCACCTTTAGATACGCAGTATTTT	CASSPGPPLDTQYF	-	TRBJ2-3	TRBV5-1	-
TGTGCCAGCAGCCGAGTAGAAGGGGAGGGGGCCAAAAACATTCAGTACTTC	CASSRVEGEGAKNIQYF	TRBD2	TRBJ2-4	TRBV4-2	-
TGCGCCAGCAGCCTTGGGACAGGGCTCGGGGGCTACACCTTC	CASSLGTGLGGYTF	TRBD1	TRBJ1-2	TRBV4-1	-
TGCGCCAGCAGCCTCGGACAGCGAGAACCCTATGGCTACACCTTC	CASSLGQREPYGYTF	-	TRBJ1-2	TRBV5-1	-
TGTGCCAGCAGTTTGACAGGGGGCTCGAACCAGGGGGCCCAGTACTTC	CASSLTGGSNQGAQYF	TRBD1	TRBJ2-5	TRBV27	-
TGTGCCAGCAGCCCCGGGACTTTCTACGAGCAGTACTTC	CASSPGTFYEQYF	-	TRBJ2-7	TRBV11-3	-
TGTGCCAGCAGTCCGACAGGCTATGGCTACACCTTC	CASSPTGYGYTF	-	TRBJ1-2	TRBV5-6	-
TGTGCCAGCAGGGATAGGGGGGAAGCTTTCTTT	CASRDRGEAFF	-	TRBJ1-1	TRBV6-5	-
TGTGCCAGCAGTGAATCTGAGTGGGGCATGTCCTACAATGAGCAGTTCTTC	CASSESEWGMSYNEQFF	-	TRBJ2-1	TRBV6-1	-
TGTGCCAGCTCACCACAGGGACTAGCGATCCAAGAGACCCAGTACTTC	CASSPQGLAIQETQYF	TRBD2	TRBJ2-5	TRBV18	once
TGTGCCAGCAGCCTGACACTAGCGGGGGGGGCGGAGACCCAGTACTTC	CASSLTLAGGAETQYF	TRBD2	TRBJ2-5	TRBV7-6	-
TGTGCCAGCACACGGACTAGCGGGGGCAATGAGCAGTTCTTC	CASTRTSGGNEQFF	TRBD2	TRBJ2-1	TRBV6-5	-
TGTGCCAGCAGAACCCGGGACAGGGGGCACTACGAGCAGTACTTC	CASRTRDRGHYEQYF	TRBD1	TRBJ2-7	TRBV28	-
TGTGCCAGCAGCTCCTTCCCCGACGAGCAGTACTTC	CASSSFPDEQYF	-	TRBJ2-7	TRBV5-4	-
TGTGCCAGCAGTATAGGGAGCAGGTTGACCTACAATGAGCAGTTCTTC	CASSIGSRLTYNEQFF	-	TRBJ2-1	TRBV11-1	-
TGTGCCTGTGGAGGGAACTATGGCTACACCTTC	CACGGNYGYTF	-	TRBJ1-2	TRBV6-5	-
TGTGCCAGCAATCGAGGCACCGGGGAGCTGTTTTTT	CASNRGTGELFF	-	TRBJ2-2	TRBV5-8	-
TGCGCCAGCAGCTTGGATTCCGGGTCAGGGTACATTCAGTACTTC	CASSLDSGSGYIQYF	-	TRBJ2-4	TRBV5-1	-
TGTGCCAGTGGACGGGGTTTGCGTGGAAACACCATATATTTT	CASGRGLRGNTIYF	-	TRBJ1-3	TRBV19	-
TGTGCCAGCAGCGTAGTCCCAGGGGCCGAGCAGTACTTC	CASSVVPGAEQYF	-	TRBJ2-7	TRBV9	-
TGCGCCAGCAGCTCGACAGGGTACGACGAGCAGTACTTC	CASSSTGYDEQYF	TRBD1	TRBJ2-7	TRBV5-1	-
TGTGCCAGCAGCAGTCGACAGGGTGGGGACGAGCAGTACTTC	CASSSRQGGDEQYF	TRBD1	TRBJ2-7	TRBV2	-
TGCGCCAGCAGCTTAGGACAGGGCCGAAACACTGAAGCTTTCTTT	CASSLGQGRNTEAFF	TRBD1	TRBJ1-1	TRBV5-1	-
TGTGCCAGCAGCCAACCGGGCGGGGGAGGGGAGACCCAGTACTTC	CASSQPGGGGETQYF	TRBD2	TRBJ2-5	TRBV4-2	-
TGCGCCAGCAGCTTGGTAACTCCCCCCTACGAGCAGTACTTC	CASSLVTPPYEQYF	-	TRBJ2-7	TRBV5-1	-
TGTGCCTGGAGTGCCGGACAATTCCAAGAGACCCAGTACTTC	CAWSAGQFQETQYF	-	TRBJ2-5	TRBV30	-
TGTGCCAGCCGACAGGGTAGTAACAACGAGCAGTACTTC	CASRQGSNNEQYF	TRBD1	TRBJ2-7	TRBV19	once
TGTGCCAGCTCACGACCCGGGGGACAGGGCTACGAGCAGTACTTC	CASSRPGGQGYEQYF	TRBD1	TRBJ2-7	TRBV18	few
TGTGCCAGCAGCAGAACCGGACAGCTCTACGAGCAGTACTTC	CASSRTGQLYEQYF	-	TRBJ2-7	TRBV7-9	-
TGTGCCAGCAGTTTCGGGACTAGCGGGAGGCGGTACGAGCAGTACTTC	CASSFGTSGRRYEQYF	TRBD2	TRBJ2-7	TRBV28	-
TGTGCCAGTAGCCCAACTCATTTTGGGACAGACTATAGCAATCAGCCCCAGCATTTT	CASSPTHFGTDYSNQPQHF	TRBD1	TRBJ1-5	TRBV19	-
TGTGCCAGCAGTGAATGGAGGCAGCAGGTTAGCAATCAGCCCCAGCATTTT	CASSEWRQQVSNQPQHF	-	TRBJ1-5	TRBV6-1	-
TGTGCCATCAGTGAGTCGATAGGACTAGCCAGCTCCTACAATGAGCAGTTCTTC	CAISESIGLASSYNEQFF	TRBD2	TRBJ2-1	TRBV10-3	-
TGTGCCAGCTCAGAAGGGACAGGGGCATCCTACGAGCAGTACTTC	CASSEGTGASYEQYF	TRBD1	TRBJ2-7	TRBV18	-
TGCGCCAGCAGCCAAGTCTTAGCGGCCGGGGAGCTGTTTTTT	CASSQVLAAGELFF	-	TRBJ2-2	TRBV4-1	-
TGTGCCAGCACGCCGACAGAATCTGGAAACACCATATATTTT	CASTPTESGNTIYF	-	TRBJ1-3	TRBV9	few
TGCGCCAGCAGCTTGGATGGACAGGGGCGTTACGAGCAGTACTTC	CASSLDGQGRYEQYF	TRBD1	TRBJ2-7	TRBV5-1	-
TGTGCCAGCAGTCTCCGGGACAGGGGTGAGCAGTACTTC	CASSLRDRGEQYF	TRBD1	TRBJ2-7	TRBV2	-
TGTGCCAGCAGCTCAATAGCGGGTAACTCCTACAATGAGCAGTTCTTC	CASSSIAGNSYNEQFF	TRBD2	TRBJ2-1	TRBV7-3	-
TGTGCCAGCAGTGGCTTCTCGGGACAGGGGACTTACGAGCAGTACTTC	CASSGFSGQGTYEQYF	TRBD1	TRBJ2-7	TRBV2	-
TGTGCCAGCAAGACCTCCTGGACATCGAACAACGAGCAGTACTTC	CASKTSWTSNNEQYF	-	TRBJ2-7	TRBV2	-
TGTGCCAGCAGCTCCTCATGGACTAGCGGCCACAATGAGCAGTTCTTC	CASSSSWTSGHNEQFF	TRBD2	TRBJ2-1	TRBV11-3	-
TGTGCCAGCAGCTCCACACCATGGCCCACTGAAGCTTTCTTT	CASSSTPWPTEAFF	-	TRBJ1-1	TRBV6-5	-
TGTGCCAGTAGTTATCCGACAGGGAAGGGCTCTGGGGCCAACGTCCTGACTTTC	CASSYPTGKGSGANVLTF	TRBD1	TRBJ2-6	TRBV19	once
TGTGCCAGCAGCTTAGAAAAAACGGGAGGGCGAGATACGCAGTATTTT	CASSLEKTGGRDTQYF	TRBD2	TRBJ2-3	TRBV7-8	-
TGTGCCTGCCCAAATAGGGGTTATACGCAGTATTTT	CACPNRGYTQYF	-	TRBJ2-3	TRBV30	-
TGTGCCAGCAGTGGATCGACAGGGAGAGAGGTTACCGGGGAGCTGTTTTTT	CASSGSTGREVTGELFF	TRBD1	TRBJ2-2	TRBV6-1	-
TGTGCCAGTAGTATCCGGGACAGGTTCACAGATACGCAGTATTTT	CASSIRDRFTDTQYF	TRBD1	TRBJ2-3	TRBV19	-
TGTGCCATCAAAGGCGATGACTTTGACGTTACTGAAGCTTTCTTT	CAIKGDDFDVTEAFF	-	TRBJ1-1	TRBV10-3	-
TGTGCCAGCAGCTTGGAGACAGGGGGCGCCGAGCAGTACTTC	CASSLETGGAEQYF	TRBD1	TRBJ2-7	TRBV5-6	-
TGTGCCAGCAGCAAGTCGACCGGGGAGCAGTACTTC	CASSKSTGEQYF	-	TRBJ2-7	TRBV7-9	-
TGCGCCAGCAGCCTCGACAGTTTAGATGAGCAGTTCTTC	CASSLDSLDEQFF	-	TRBJ2-1	TRBV5-1	-
TGTGCCAGCAGCACTAGCGGGAGGGAAGAGACCCAGTACTTC	CASSTSGREETQYF	TRBD2	TRBJ2-5	TRBV6-5	once
TGTGCCAGCAGCGTAGAGGGGGGACTAGCCCCCGGCACGTACGAGCAGTACTTC	CASSVEGGLAPGTYEQYF	TRBD2	TRBJ2-7	TRBV9	-
TGTGCCAGCAGGCCACAGGTGAACACTGAAGCTTTCTTT	CASRPQVNTEAFF	-	TRBJ1-1	TRBV6-5	-
TGTGCCAGCTCACCAAACAGGGTTGGAGGCAATCAGCCCCAGCATTTT	CASSPNRVGGNQPQHF	-	TRBJ1-5	TRBV18	-
TGTGCCAGCAGTGCATGGTTGGACATTACCCATGGCTACACCTTC	CASSAWLDITHGYTF	-	TRBJ1-2	TRBV2	-